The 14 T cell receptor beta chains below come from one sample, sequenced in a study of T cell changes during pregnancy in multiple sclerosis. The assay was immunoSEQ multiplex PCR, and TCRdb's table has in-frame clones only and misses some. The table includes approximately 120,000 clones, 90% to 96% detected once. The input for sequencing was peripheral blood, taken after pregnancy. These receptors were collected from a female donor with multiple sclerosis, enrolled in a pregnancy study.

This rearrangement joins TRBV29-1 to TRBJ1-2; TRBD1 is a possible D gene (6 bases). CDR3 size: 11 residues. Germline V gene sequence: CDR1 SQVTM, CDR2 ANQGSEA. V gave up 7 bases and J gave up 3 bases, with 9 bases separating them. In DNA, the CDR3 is TGCAGCGGGGGGGGCGACTATGGCTACACCTTC. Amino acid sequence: CSGGGDYGYTF.

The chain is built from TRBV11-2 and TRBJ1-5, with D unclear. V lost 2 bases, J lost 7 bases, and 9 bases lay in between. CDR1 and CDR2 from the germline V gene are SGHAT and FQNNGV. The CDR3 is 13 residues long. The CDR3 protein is CASSLSGRQPQHF. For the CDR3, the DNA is TGTGCCAGCAGCTTATCGGGGAGGCAGCCCCAGCATTTT.

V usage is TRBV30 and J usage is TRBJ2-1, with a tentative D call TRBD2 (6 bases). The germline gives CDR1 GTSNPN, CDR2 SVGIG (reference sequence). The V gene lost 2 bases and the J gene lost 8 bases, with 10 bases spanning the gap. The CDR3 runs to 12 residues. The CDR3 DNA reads TGTGCCTGGAGTACGACTAGGGATGAGCAGTTCTTC. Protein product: CAWSTTRDEQFF.

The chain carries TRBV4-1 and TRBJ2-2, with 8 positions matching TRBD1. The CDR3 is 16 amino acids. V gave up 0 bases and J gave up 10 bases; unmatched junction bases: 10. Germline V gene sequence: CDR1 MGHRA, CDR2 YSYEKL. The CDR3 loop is CASSQEQGGYFVELFF. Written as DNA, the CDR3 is TGCGCCAGCAGCCAAGAACAGGGGGGATATTTCGTGGAGCTGTTTTTT.

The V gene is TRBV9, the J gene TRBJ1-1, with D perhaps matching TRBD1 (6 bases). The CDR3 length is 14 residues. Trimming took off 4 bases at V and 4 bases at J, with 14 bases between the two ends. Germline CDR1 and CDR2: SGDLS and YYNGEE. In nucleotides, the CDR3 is TGTGCCAGCAGCACTACAGGGATAGGCACTGAAGCTTTCTTT. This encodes CASSTTGIGTEAFF.

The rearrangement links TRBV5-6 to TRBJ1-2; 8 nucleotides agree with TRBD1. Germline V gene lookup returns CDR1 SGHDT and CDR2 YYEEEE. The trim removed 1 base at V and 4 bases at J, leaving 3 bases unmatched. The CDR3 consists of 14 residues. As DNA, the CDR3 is TGTGCCAGCAGCTTGCCGGGGACAGGCTATGGCTACACCTTC. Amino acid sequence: CASSLPGTGYGYTF.

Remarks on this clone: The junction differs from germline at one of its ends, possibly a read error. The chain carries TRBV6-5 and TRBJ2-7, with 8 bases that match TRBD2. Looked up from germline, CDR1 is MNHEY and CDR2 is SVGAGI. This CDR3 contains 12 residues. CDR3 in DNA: TGTGCCAGCAGTTACGAAGTTGGGACTAGAGTATTC. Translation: CASSYEVGTRVF.

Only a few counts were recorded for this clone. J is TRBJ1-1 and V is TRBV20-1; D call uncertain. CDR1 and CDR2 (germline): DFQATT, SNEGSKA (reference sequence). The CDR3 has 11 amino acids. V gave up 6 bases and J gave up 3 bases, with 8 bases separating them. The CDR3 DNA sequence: TGCAGTGCCGGGCGGGACACTGAAGCTTTCTTT. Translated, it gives CSAGRDTEAFF.

CDR3 residues: CASSFAPTRLPNTGELFF. Written as DNA, the CDR3 is TGCGCCAGCAGCTTTGCTCCGACTAGATTACCGAACACCGGGGAGCTGTTTTTT. The rearrangement joins TRBV5-1 to TRBJ2-2; possible D gene TRBD2, 6 bases. CDR3 size: 18 residues. Germline CDR1 SGHRS, CDR2 YFSETQ. With 2 bases removed from V and 0 bases from J, the gap between germline ends came to 17 bases.

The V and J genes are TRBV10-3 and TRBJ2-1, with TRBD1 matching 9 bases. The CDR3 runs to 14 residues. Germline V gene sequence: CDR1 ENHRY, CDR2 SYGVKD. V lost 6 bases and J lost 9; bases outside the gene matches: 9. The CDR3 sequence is CAIRTGQGRGEQFF. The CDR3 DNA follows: TGTGCCATCAGGACTGGACAGGGGCGGGGTGAGCAGTTCTTC.

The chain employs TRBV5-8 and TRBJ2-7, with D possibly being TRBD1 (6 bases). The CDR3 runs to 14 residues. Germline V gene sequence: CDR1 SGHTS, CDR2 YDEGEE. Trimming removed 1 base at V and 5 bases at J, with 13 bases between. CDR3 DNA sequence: TGTGCCAGCAGCTTGATGGGGGCGCGCGACGAGCAGTACTTC. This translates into CASSLMGARDEQYF.

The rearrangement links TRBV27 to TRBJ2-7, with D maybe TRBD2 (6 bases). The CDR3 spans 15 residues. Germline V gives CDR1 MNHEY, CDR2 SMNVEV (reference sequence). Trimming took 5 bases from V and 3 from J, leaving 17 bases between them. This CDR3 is CASSPLAGKLYEQYF. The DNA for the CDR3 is TGTGCCAGCAGTCCCCTGGCGGGAAAACTCTACGAGCAGTACTTC.

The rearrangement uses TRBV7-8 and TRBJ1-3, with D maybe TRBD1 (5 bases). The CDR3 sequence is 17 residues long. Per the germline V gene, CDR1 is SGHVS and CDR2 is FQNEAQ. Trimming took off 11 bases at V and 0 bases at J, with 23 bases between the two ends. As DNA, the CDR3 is TGTGCCTCCGGGTGGATCGGGGAGGGGTCCTCTGGAAACACCATATATTTT. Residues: CASGWIGEGSSGNTIYF.

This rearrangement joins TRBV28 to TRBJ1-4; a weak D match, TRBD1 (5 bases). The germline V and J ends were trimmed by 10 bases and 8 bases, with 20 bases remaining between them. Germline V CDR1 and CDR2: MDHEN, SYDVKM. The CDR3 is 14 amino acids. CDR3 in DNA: TGTGCCACCCGTGCGGAAACAGGACTAGAAAAACTGTTTTTT. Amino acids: CATRAETGLEKLFF.